This passage covers 31 T cell receptor beta chains from one sample sequenced in a study of shared clonotypes between healthy human individuals. Assay: immunoSEQ multiplex PCR; the TCRdb copy retains only in-frame clones and omits some. The table lists about 960,000 clones, over 60% of them singletons. The sample comprised memory CD4+ T cells sorted from blood. Subset indicated: CD45RA-negative fraction. These receptors all stem from a man between 18 and 29 years old in good health.

The rearrangement uses TRBV6-5 and TRBJ1-4; D is perhaps TRBD1 (6 bases). The CDR3 length is 14 residues. V lost 4 bases and J 5 bases, leaving 11 bases between the germline ends. CDR1 MNHEY and CDR2 SVGAGI come from the germline V gene. CDR3 amino acids: CASSSDSSNEKLFF. The CDR3 DNA follows: TGTGCCAGCAGTTCGGACAGTTCAAATGAAAAACTGTTTTTT.

J is TRBJ1-5 and V is TRBV30, with D uncertain. V was shortened by 1 base and J by 7 bases, with 14 bases between the two germline ends. The CDR3 is 14 residues long. Germline V gene lookup returns CDR1 GTSNPN and CDR2 SVGIG (reference sequence). The CDR3 protein is CAWSEAGIWQPQHF. DNA for the CDR3: TGTGCCTGGAGTGAGGCAGGTATCTGGCAGCCCCAGCATTTT.

V gene TRBV6-1 combines with J gene TRBJ1-5, with 8 bases that match TRBD1. The CDR3 contains 14 residues. The germline V gene encodes CDR1 MNHNS and CDR2 SASEGT. The J segment lost 7 bases and the V segment lost 3 bases, leaving 5 bases of the junction unmatched. The CDR3 loop is CASSDRGRGQPQHF. The CDR3 nucleotides are TGTGCCAGCAGTGACAGGGGGCGTGGACAGCCCCAGCATTTT.

The chain couples TRBV5-1 to TRBJ2-5; no definite D call. The CDR3 is 15 amino acids. Trimming pared 4 bases from V and 2 bases from J, leaving 15 bases between. CDR1 is SGHRS and CDR2 is YFSETQ in the germline V gene. The CDR3 loop is CASSHVRVQQETQYF. CDR3 DNA sequence: TGCGCCAGCAGCCACGTAAGGGTGCAACAAGAGACCCAGTACTTC.

This clone was observed a handful of times. The chain recombines TRBV5-1 with TRBJ1-3; 7 positions match TRBD1. The germline V gene encodes CDR1 SGHRS and CDR2 YFSETQ. Unmatched junction bases numbered 1, after V lost 3 bases and J lost 4 bases. The length of the CDR3 is 13 residues. The CDR3, as DNA: TGCGCCAGCAGCTCGGGACAGGGAAACACCATATATTTT. Translating it yields CASSSGQGNTIYF.

The CDR3 here is CASSESRGQTNTEAFF. In nucleotides, the CDR3 is TGCGCCAGCAGTGAGAGTCGTGGACAAACGAACACTGAAGCTTTCTTT. This rearrangement joins TRBV10-1 to TRBJ1-1, with D possibly being TRBD1 (5 bases). Germline V gene sequence: CDR1 WNHNN, CDR2 SYGVQD (reference sequence). The CDR3 sequence is 16 residues long. Trimming took 2 bases from V and 1 from J, leaving 14 bases between them.

The rearrangement joins TRBV15 to TRBJ2-3; D remains ambiguous. The CDR3 contains 13 residues. Trimming pared 0 bases from V and 5 bases from J, leaving 6 bases between. Per the germline V gene, CDR1 is LNHNV and CDR2 is YYDKDF (reference sequence). DNA for the CDR3: TGTGCCACCAGCAGAGATCTGAAAGATACGCAGTATTTT. It specifies CATSRDLKDTQYF.

This rearrangement joins TRBV7-9 to TRBJ2-3; 11 bases match TRBD2. This CDR3 comprises 15 residues. Germline CDR1 SEHNR, CDR2 FQNEAQ (reference sequence). V was pared by 5 bases and J by 1 base, with 2 bases of the junction left unmatched. This chain's CDR3 is CASSNSGGGTDTQYF. Written as DNA, the CDR3 is TGTGCCAGCAGCAATAGCGGGGGGGGCACAGATACGCAGTATTTT.

The rearrangement joins TRBV6-6 to TRBJ1-5; the match to TRBD1 covers 7 bases. CDR3 length: 15 amino acids. The germline V gene has CDR1 MNHNY and CDR2 SVGAGI (reference sequence). V lost 7 bases, J lost 4 bases, and 10 bases stayed unmatched. CDR3 nucleotide sequence: TGTGCCAGCATTGGGGGCCAGGGGGTTAATCAGCCCCAGCATTTT. Its protein is CASIGGQGVNQPQHF.

The chain uses TRBV5-6 and TRBJ2-3, with 10 bases that match TRBD1. Looked up from germline, CDR1 is SGHDT and CDR2 is YYEEEE. The CDR3 runs to 15 residues. Trimming removed 5 bases from V and 2 bases from J; junction bases left unmatched: 5. The CDR3: CASSRDRGYTDTQYF. The CDR3 DNA reads TGTGCCAGCAGTCGGGACAGGGGCTACACAGATACGCAGTATTTT.

The rearrangement uses TRBV10-3 and TRBJ1-2; tentatively, D is TRBD1 (6 bases). Per the germline V gene, CDR1 is ENHRY and CDR2 is SYGVKD. The germline V and J ends were trimmed by 2 bases and 7 bases, with 11 bases remaining between them. The CDR3 sequence is 13 residues long. The CDR3 here is CAISEPAGAGYTF. The CDR3 nucleotides read TGTGCCATCAGTGAGCCTGCGGGGGCTGGCTACACCTTC.

This chain connects TRBV28 to TRBJ1-2; TRBD1 matches at 12 bases. The germline V gene has CDR1 MDHEN and CDR2 SYDVKM. There are 16 residues in the CDR3. Trimming removed 5 bases from V and 5 bases from J; junction bases left unmatched: 9. The CDR3 sequence: CASSRDRGRTGYGYTF. In nucleotides, the CDR3 is TGTGCCAGCAGTCGGGACAGGGGGCGGACGGGGTATGGCTACACCTTC.

The chain joins TRBV30 to TRBJ1-1, with TRBD1 as a possible D gene (5 bases). The V gene lost 4 bases and the J gene lost 3 bases, with 24 bases spanning the gap. The germline V gene encodes CDR1 GTSNPN and CDR2 SVGIG (reference sequence). CDR3 length: 17 residues. The CDR3 loop is CAWTDRAGPGRHTEAFF. The CDR3 nucleotides are TGTGCCTGGACCGATAGGGCCGGCCCAGGGAGACACACTGAAGCTTTCTTT.

This chain joins TRBV30 and TRBJ1-3; 9 bases fit TRBD1. Germline V gene lookup returns CDR1 GTSNPN and CDR2 SVGIG (reference sequence). V shed 2 bases, J shed 0 bases, and the junction held 5 bases outside the gene matches. There are 16 residues in the CDR3. Here the CDR3 reads CAWSTGQGFSGNTIYF. In DNA, the CDR3 is TGTGCCTGGAGTACGGGACAGGGCTTCTCTGGAAACACCATATATTTT. The full variable domain, in which reference TRBV30 and TRBJ1-3 provide the parts outside the CDR3, is SQTIHQWPATLVQPVGSPLSLECTVEGTSNPNLYWYRQAAGRGLQLLFYSVGIGQISSEVPQNLSASRPQDRQFILSSKKLLLSDSGFYLCAWSTGQGFSGNTIYFGEGSWLTVV.

Points on this clone: Other DNA sequences in the sample encode the same CDR3. The rearrangement links TRBV5-1 to TRBJ1-4; D is possibly TRBD1 (5 bases). CDR1 and CDR2 from the germline V gene are SGHRS and YFSETQ. CDR3 length equals 13 residues. V lost 5 bases and J lost 4, with 9 bases in between. Here the CDR3 reads CASRGDSNEKLFF. Here the CDR3 DNA reads TGCGCCAGCAGGGGTGACAGTAATGAAAAACTGTTTTTT.

The J gene is TRBJ2-6, the V gene TRBV5-4; the D call may be TRBD1 or TRBD2 (5 bases each). Germline loops: CDR1 SGHNT, CDR2 YYREEE (reference sequence). The CDR3 is 15 amino acids. Deletions cut 3 bases from V and 0 bases from J, with 7 bases between. The CDR3 nucleotides read TGTGCCAGCAGCTCCGGGACCTCTGGGGCCAACGTCCTGACTTTC. It specifies CASSSGTSGANVLTF.

V is TRBV11-2 and J is TRBJ2-5; a possible D gene is TRBD1 (5 bases). V gave up 4 bases and J gave up 0 bases, with 15 bases separating them. The CDR3 spans 16 residues. Germline CDR1 reads SGHAT; CDR2 reads FQNNGV. The CDR3 spells CASSSARDRYQETQYF. The CDR3 nucleotides read TGTGCCAGCAGCTCAGCACGTGACAGATACCAAGAGACCCAGTACTTC. The full variable domain, completed using reference TRBV11-2 and TRBJ2-5, is EAGVAQSPRYKIIEKRQSVAFWCNPISGHATLYWYQQILGQGPKLLIQFQNNGVVDDSQLPKDRFSAERLKGVDSTLKIQPAKLEDSAVYLCASSSARDRYQETQYFGPGTRLLVL.

On this clone itself: In the same sample, other DNA sequences code for this CDR3. This rearrangement joins TRBV28 to TRBJ2-2; unclear D gene. The CDR3 is made up of 15 amino acids. The germline CDR1 and CDR2 sequences are MDHEN and SYDVKM. Trimming cost V 3 bases and J 1 base, with 9 bases left between them. The CDR3 loop is CASSFLRRNTGELFF. Here the CDR3 DNA reads TGTGCCAGCAGTTTCCTCAGGAGGAACACCGGGGAGCTGTTTTTT.

In its sample, this clone was seen once. The chain is built from TRBV2 and TRBJ2-7; D might be TRBD1 or TRBD2, each matching 5 bases. This CDR3 comprises 16 residues. Trimming cost V 1 base and J 6 bases, with 19 bases left between them. CDR1 and CDR2 from the germline V gene are SNHLY and FYNNEI. The CDR3 region is CASSEGSGQGPGEQYF. The CDR3 DNA is TGTGCCAGCAGTGAAGGGTCGGGGCAGGGACCGGGCGAGCAGTACTTC.

The V gene is TRBV29-1, the J gene TRBJ2-1; TRBD1 agrees at 7 bases. Germline V gene sequence: CDR1 SQVTM, CDR2 ANQGSEA. The CDR3 is made up of 14 amino acids. After removal of 6 bases from V and 3 bases from J, the junction contained 8 bases not matched to a gene. The CDR3 is CSVNSGTVYNEQFF. CDR3 nucleotides: TGCAGCGTCAACTCCGGGACAGTCTACAATGAGCAGTTCTTC.

This clone was seen once. CDR3 DNA sequence: TGTGCCAGCAGTAGGGACTTACAAGAGACCCAGTACTTC. This sequence encodes CASSRDLQETQYF. The chain links TRBV6-1 to TRBJ2-5; maybe TRBD2 (6 bases). The V gene's germline CDR1 is MNHNS and CDR2 SASEGT. V shed 5 bases and J shed 2 bases, with 9 bases lying between them. The CDR3 runs 13 residues.

This chain joins TRBV6-5 and TRBJ2-2; D is perhaps TRBD1 or TRBD2 (7 bases each). CDR1 MNHEY and CDR2 SVGAGI come from the germline V gene. V lost 7 bases, J lost 5 bases, and 17 bases lay in between. CDR3 length: 15 residues. The CDR3 coding sequence is TGTGCCAGCAAAACCCGACAGGGACTAACCGGGGAGCTGTTTTTT. Its translation is CASKTRQGLTGELFF.

The chain combines TRBV14 with TRBJ2-6; D call uncertain. V lost 0 bases and J 2 bases, leaving 11 bases between the germline ends. The CDR3 sequence is 17 residues long. Germline values: CDR1 SGHDN, CDR2 FVKESK. The chain's CDR3 is CASSQESGRTGANVLTF. The CDR3 nucleotides are TGTGCCAGCAGCCAAGAATCGGGTCGGACTGGGGCCAACGTCCTGACTTTC.

The chain's CDR3 is CASSERESDGYTF. DNA of the CDR3: TGTGCCAGCAGTGAGAGGGAGTCTGATGGCTACACCTTC. The rearrangement links TRBV6-1 to TRBJ1-2; D not certain. The CDR3 is 13 residues long. Looked up from germline, CDR1 is MNHNS and CDR2 is SASEGT. Trimming removed 3 bases from V and 6 bases from J, with 11 bases in between.

This sequence joins TRBV9 and TRBJ2-1; TRBD2 matches at 8 bases. CDR3 length equals 17 residues. Losses at the gene ends were 4 bases for V and 4 bases for J; bases not matched to a gene: 13. Germline-derived CDR1 and CDR2 are SGDLS and YYNGEE. The CDR3 sequence: CASSPTSGGIIYNEQFF. The CDR3 region has the DNA TGTGCCAGCAGCCCAACGAGCGGGGGCATAATATACAATGAGCAGTTCTTC.

This clone was found a few times. The V gene is TRBV4-1, the J gene TRBJ1-1; the D gene is possibly TRBD1 (5 bases). There are 15 residues in the CDR3. The germline CDR1 and CDR2 sequences are MGHRA and YSYEKL. V was shortened by 2 bases and J by 7 bases, with 17 bases between the two germline ends. This CDR3 is CASSQSEVLRGEAFF. CDR3 DNA sequence: TGCGCCAGCAGCCAATCAGAGGTGTTGAGGGGTGAAGCTTTCTTT.

The rearrangement links TRBV18 to TRBJ2-5, with TRBD1 identical over 7 bases. The CDR3 runs to 15 residues. Germline assignment: CDR1 KGHSH and CDR2 LQKENI. The J segment lost 2 bases and the V segment lost 2 bases, leaving 5 bases of the junction unmatched. CDR3 in amino acids: CASSPSGGIQETQYF. The CDR3 nucleotides read TGTGCCAGCTCACCATCAGGGGGTATACAAGAGACCCAGTACTTC.

The chain couples TRBV19 to TRBJ2-2; D uncertain. CDR3 length: 14 residues. Trimming cost V 3 bases and J 7 bases, with 12 bases left between them. Germline CDR1 and CDR2: LNHDA and SQIVND (reference sequence). The CDR3 nucleotides are TGTGCCAGTAGTATTGCCAGATTCAACGGGGAGCTGTTTTTT. It is translated as CASSIARFNGELFF.

J is TRBJ1-1 and V is TRBV29-1; no firm D call. Germline CDR1 SQVTM, CDR2 ANQGSEA. The CDR3 loop spans 12 amino acids. V shed 7 bases and J shed 3 bases, with 12 bases lying between them. The CDR3 reads CSAFWGDTEAFF. The CDR3 coding sequence is TGCAGCGCCTTCTGGGGTGACACTGAAGCTTTCTTT.

This clone was recorded a few times. The chain joins TRBV19 to TRBJ1-2; 7 positions match TRBD1. CDR3 length: 13 amino acids. CDR1 LNHDA and CDR2 SQIVND come from the germline V gene (reference sequence). The J segment lost 7 bases and the V segment lost 4 bases, leaving 6 bases of the junction unmatched. For the CDR3, the DNA is TGTGCCAGTAGTAAAGGGACAGAGAGTGGCTACACCTTC. The encoded protein is CASSKGTESGYTF.

This clone was counted only a few times. CDR3 region: CASSPQDRAGEKLFF. CDR3 coding DNA: TGTGCCAGCAGTCCTCAGGACAGGGCAGGTGAAAAACTGTTTTTT. The chain recombines TRBV28 with TRBJ1-4; TRBD1 agrees at 8 bases. V lost 5 bases to trimming and J lost 7 bases; unmatched junction nucleotides: 9. CDR1 MDHEN and CDR2 SYDVKM come from the germline V gene. The CDR3 sequence is 15 residues long.